These 21 T cell receptor beta chains were sequenced from one sample in a study of identical twins' blood T cells. A single record per CDR3 protein comes from TCRdb applying MiXCR to the 5' RACE reads. Found here are 300,000 to 400,000 distinct CDR3 sequences, about 28% of them singletons; the top ten hold roughly 6.1%. The sequenced sample consisted of PBMCs. The receptor source for this set is a woman aged 18 to 55 in good health.

Points on this clonotype: The germline gene is not matched at one end of the junction; a read error may be the cause. The rearrangement joins TRBV6-5 to TRBJ2-7, with a possible D match to TRBD2 (5 bases). This CDR3 spans 11 amino acids. The germline gives CDR1 MNHEY, CDR2 SVGAGI. CDR3 bases: TGTTCCAGCAGCCCCGGCGGGCAGCAGTACTTC. This codes for CSSSPGGQQYF.

The sample holds a few counts of this clonotype. V is TRBV2 and J is TRBJ2-3; possible D gene TRBD2, 5 bases. The CDR3 length is 13 residues. V shed 8 bases and J shed 0 bases, with 9 bases lying between them. CDR1 is SNHLY, CDR2 FYNNEI, per germline. Here the CDR3 DNA reads TGTGCCAGCCTAGCATCTAGCACAGATACGCAGTATTTT. This codes for CASLASSTDTQYF.

This clonotype was detected many times. CDR3 DNA sequence: TGTGCCAGCAGACCTTCAGGGTTCCGCCTAAACACTGAAGCTTTCTTT. Translated, it gives CASRPSGFRLNTEAFF. The chain has TRBV28 and TRBJ1-1; maybe TRBD1 (5 bases). The CDR3 sequence is 16 residues long. Germline V gene data show CDR1 as MDHEN and CDR2 as SYDVKM. The V gene lost 6 bases and the J gene lost 2 bases, with 19 bases spanning the gap. The whole variable domain, remainder taken from reference TRBV28 and TRBJ1-1, is DVKVTQSSRYLVKRTGEKVFLECVQDMDHENMFWYRQDPGLGLRLIYFSYDVKMKEKGDIPEGYSVSREKKERFSLILESASTNQTSMYLCASRPSGFRLNTEAFFGQGTRLTVV.

This clonotype was observed many times. This rearrangement joins TRBV20-1 to TRBJ1-2; D gene ambiguous. Trimming left V 3 bases short and J 8 bases short, with 13 bases between. The CDR3 runs to 12 residues. CDR1 is DFQATT and CDR2 is SNEGSKA in the germline V gene (reference sequence). The CDR3 here is CSARDPSGGYTF. The DNA of the CDR3 is TGCAGTGCTAGGGACCCCAGCGGGGGCTACACCTTC.

This clonotype was detected a few times. The chain combines TRBV9 with TRBJ1-1, with D unclear. Germline CDR1 and CDR2: SGDLS and YYNGEE. V dropped 0 bases and J dropped 5 bases, with 11 bases sitting between them. The CDR3 sequence is 14 residues long. This CDR3 is CASSVGPRATEAFF. CDR3 nucleotide sequence: TGTGCCAGCAGCGTAGGGCCGAGGGCGACTGAAGCTTTCTTT.

The J gene is TRBJ1-2, the V gene TRBV10-1; 10 bases are a match to TRBD1. The CDR3 loop spans 14 amino acids. Per the germline V gene, CDR1 is WNHNN and CDR2 is SYGVQD (reference sequence). With 4 bases clipped from V and 10 bases from J, the junction kept 9 bases outside the gene matches. CDR3 loop: CASSATLTGGTYTF. In nucleotides, the CDR3 is TGCGCCAGCAGTGCGACCCTGACAGGGGGCACCTACACCTTC.

Comments on this clonotype: Germline is not matched at one junction end, which may reflect a read error. V gene TRBV7-9 combines with J gene TRBJ1-1, with TRBD1 as a possible D gene (6 bases). The CDR3 covers 14 residues. Per germline, CDR1 SEHNR and CDR2 FQNEAQ (reference sequence). In DNA form, the CDR3 reads TGTGCCAGCAGTTCTGGGGACAAGAACACTGTAGCTTTCTTT. Translated, it gives CASSSGDKNTVAFF. The variable domain in full, completed from reference TRBV7-9 and TRBJ1-1, reads DTGVSQNPRHKITKRGQNVTFRCDPISEHNRLYWYRQTLGQGPEFLTYFQNEAQLEKSRLLSDRFSAERPKGSFSTLEIQRTEQGDSAMYLCASSSGDKNTVAFFGQGTRLTVV.

This chain connects TRBV30 to TRBJ2-3; no firm D call. From germline, CDR1 is GTSNPN and CDR2 SVGIG (reference sequence). The CDR3 totals 13 residues. Trimming pared 4 bases from V and 3 bases from J, leaving 11 bases between. The CDR3: CAWKVDPTDTQYF. The CDR3 DNA reads TGTGCCTGGAAAGTGGATCCGACAGATACGCAGTATTTT.

This clonotype has a handful of counts. The chain couples TRBV19 to TRBJ1-2, with D possibly TRBD1 on 5 matching bases. V was shortened by 5 bases and J by 4 bases, with 23 bases between the two germline ends. This CDR3 contains 17 residues. CDR1 LNHDA and CDR2 SQIVND come from the germline V gene (reference sequence). CDR3 amino acids: CASSDSTGTGIFYGYTF. For the CDR3, the DNA is TGTGCCAGTAGTGACTCCACCGGGACGGGGATATTCTATGGCTACACCTTC.

This clonotype has a handful of counts. V is TRBV20-1 and J is TRBJ2-3; D remains unclear. V lost 0 bases to trimming and J lost 8 bases, with 15 bases between them. Germline loops: CDR1 DFQATT, CDR2 SNEGSKA (reference sequence). The CDR3 contains 14 residues. CDR3 nucleotide sequence: TGCAGTGCTAGAGATCGAACCATCAAGGGTACGCAGTATTTT. It is translated as CSARDRTIKGTQYF.

This sequence joins TRBV20-1 and TRBJ2-7, with a weak D call TRBD2 (7 bases). Per the germline V gene, CDR1 is DFQATT and CDR2 is SNEGSKA (reference sequence). The CDR3 covers 13 residues. The CDR3 sequence is CSLKGGHSYEQYF. The CDR3 coding sequence is TGCAGCTTAAAGGGGGGGCACTCCTACGAGCAGTACTTC.

The chain recombines TRBV20-1 with TRBJ2-3, with TRBD2 identical over 9 bases. The CDR3 is 14 amino acids. Germline CDR1 reads DFQATT; CDR2 reads SNEGSKA (reference sequence). J gave up 5 bases and V 6 bases, and 9 bases lay outside the gene matches. CDR3 amino acids: CSAPVSGRVDTQYF. DNA for the CDR3: TGCAGTGCCCCCGTTAGCGGGAGAGTAGATACGCAGTATTTT.

This clonotype was observed many times. V and J are TRBV11-2 and TRBJ2-3, with 7 bases that match TRBD2. Germline V gives CDR1 SGHAT, CDR2 FQNNGV. With V trimmed by 1 base and J by 5 bases, 9 bases remained unmatched. CDR3 length: 16 amino acids. CDR3 protein: CASSLGPAGDRDTQYF. The CDR3 DNA follows: TGTGCCAGCAGCTTAGGTCCGGCGGGAGACCGAGATACGCAGTATTTT.

This clonotype was seen only a few times. The chain recombines TRBV5-1 with TRBJ1-1; the match to TRBD1 covers 7 bases. V was clipped by 4 bases and J by 7 bases; unmatched bases: 10. Per the germline V gene, CDR1 is SGHRS and CDR2 is YFSETQ. This CDR3 comprises 14 residues. DNA for the CDR3: TGCGCCAGCAGCGACCCGACAGGGAAGCGTGAAGCTTTCTTT. Translating gives CASSDPTGKREAFF.

This clonotype was counted between two and nine times. The rearrangement joins TRBV11-2 to TRBJ1-4; D not certain. Deletions cut 5 bases from V and 13 bases from J, with 14 bases between. CDR3 length: 12 amino acids. Per the germline V gene, CDR1 is SGHAT and CDR2 is FQNNGV. CDR3 amino acids: CASSPSGLGLFF. In nucleotides, the CDR3 is TGTGCCAGCAGCCCCTCCGGCTTGGGACTGTTTTTT.

This rearrangement joins TRBV7-9 to TRBJ1-4, with D perhaps TRBD1 (6 bases). With 1 base removed from V and 4 bases from J, the gap between germline ends came to 7 bases. The CDR3 covers 14 residues. The germline gives CDR1 SEHNR, CDR2 FQNEAQ (reference sequence). CDR3 DNA sequence: TGTGCCAGCAGCTTAGGAGGGGGTAATGAAAAACTGTTTTTT. Encoded protein: CASSLGGGNEKLFF. The whole variable domain, remainder taken from reference TRBV7-9 and TRBJ1-4, is DTGVSQNPRHKITKRGQNVTFRCDPISEHNRLYWYRQTLGQGPEFLTYFQNEAQLEKSRLLSDRFSAERPKGSFSTLEIQRTEQGDSAMYLCASSLGGGNEKLFFGSGTQLSVL.

The table lists this clonotype with a few counts. It is likely a read error, because the conserved phenylalanine at the end of the CDR3 is missing. The chain links TRBV29-1 to TRBJ2-1; 9 bases are shared with TRBD1. This CDR3 comprises 13 residues. Germline lookup yields CDR1 SQVTM and CDR2 ANQGSEA. With V trimmed by 2 bases and J by 12 bases, 8 bases remained unmatched. The CDR3 protein is CSVEKVGQGRQFS. The CDR3 DNA sequence: TGCAGCGTTGAAAAAGTGGGACAGGGTAGGCAGTTCTCC.

The chain has TRBV7-2 and TRBJ1-3; D remains unclear. CDR1 is SGHTA and CDR2 is FQGNSA in the germline V gene. The length of the CDR3 is 15 residues. The V gene lost 2 bases and the J gene lost 0 bases, with 8 bases spanning the gap. CDR3 nucleotide sequence: TGTGCCAGCAGCTTAAGTCGTAGCTCTGGAAACACCATATATTTT. As protein: CASSLSRSSGNTIYF.

This clonotype has more than one count but fewer than ten. The CDR3 DNA sequence: TGTGCCAGCAGTTTTAGGGATTACGAGCAGTACTTC. Translated: CASSFRDYEQYF. This sequence joins TRBV28 and TRBJ2-7; D call uncertain. The CDR3 runs to 12 residues. Per the germline V gene, CDR1 is MDHEN and CDR2 is SYDVKM. V was shortened by 3 bases and J by 4 bases, with 7 bases between the two germline ends.

This clonotype has only a few counts. This sequence joins TRBV3-1 and TRBJ1-5; no definite D call. This CDR3 has 14 amino acids. CDR1 LGHDT and CDR2 YNNKEL come from the germline V gene (reference sequence). With 6 bases removed from V and 2 bases from J, the gap between germline ends came to 11 bases. In DNA, the CDR3 is TGTGCCAGCAGTGGTGGGCATGGCAATCAGCCCCAGCATTTT. Protein: CASSGGHGNQPQHF.

To note about this clonotype: Mismatch with germline at one junction end may stem from a read error. The genes are TRBV3-1 and TRBJ2-3; D not certain. Germline loops: CDR1 LGHDT, CDR2 YNNKEL (reference sequence). This CDR3 has 12 amino acids. The CDR3 loop reads CAGSPSTDTQYF. The CDR3 DNA follows: TGTGCCGGCAGCCCCTCCACAGATACGCAGTATTTT.